These 20 T cell receptor beta chains came from one sample sequenced in a study of graft-versus-host responses after intestinal transplantation. Tissue processing of the graft released intraepithelial and lamina propria lymphocytes from it. The data were produced by immunoSEQ multiplex PCR, yet TCRdb's version contains in-frame clones alone and is incomplete. There are roughly 14,000 clones in the sample; around 70% occur only once, and roughly 3% lies in the top ten. The sample was ileum tissue, taken 14 days after transplant. These receptors were taken from a human patient who received an intestinal transplant, so some T cells may come from the graft donor.

This sequence joins TRBV4-1 and TRBJ2-5; D may be TRBD2 (6 bases). Germline CDR1 and CDR2: MGHRA and YSYEKL. The CDR3 spans 16 residues. V was cut by 0 bases and J by 5 bases, with 16 bases left in between. The CDR3 sequence is CASSQDLEGYVETQYF. CDR3 bases: TGCGCCAGCAGCCAAGATTTGGAGGGGTATGTGGAGACCCAGTACTTC.

As to this clone: A read error may account for a junction end that differs from germline. The chain recombines TRBV6-5 with TRBJ1-1; D unresolved. CDR3 length: 13 residues. Germline CDR1 MNHEY, CDR2 SVGAGI. The CDR3 is CAGSLRKNTEAFF. CDR3 in DNA: TGTGCCGGCAGTCTCAGGAAGAACACTGAAGCTTTCTTT.

Here the CDR3 DNA reads TGTGCCAGCAGCTTAGCGGGGGAGACCCAGTACTTC. Translated, it gives CASSLAGETQYF. The V call is TRBV7-9, the J call TRBJ2-5, with unresolved D. V dropped 0 bases and J dropped 5 bases, with 4 bases sitting between them. CDR1 is SEHNR and CDR2 is FQNEAQ in the germline V gene (reference sequence). The CDR3 contains 12 residues.

The chain has TRBV11-3 and TRBJ2-5; TRBD2 aligns across 13 bases. Germline V gives CDR1 SGHNT, CDR2 YENEEA. Trimming cost V 4 bases and J 0 bases; bases outside gene matches: 5. The CDR3 covers 17 residues. The chain's CDR3 is CASSSGLAGLYQETQYF. CDR3 in DNA: TGTGCCAGCAGCTCGGGACTAGCGGGACTGTACCAAGAGACCCAGTACTTC.

V and J are TRBV2 and TRBJ2-3, with 13 bases matching TRBD2. With V trimmed by 11 bases and J by 9 bases, 8 bases remained unmatched. The CDR3 totals 13 residues. In germline, CDR1 is SNHLY, CDR2 FYNNEI. The CDR3 nucleotides are TGTGCCCGTCGGACTAGCGGGAGTGGAACGCAGTATTTT. Its translation: CARRTSGSGTQYF.

The chain employs TRBV10-1 and TRBJ2-3; TRBD2 aligns across 8 bases. Germline V gene data show CDR1 as WNHNN and CDR2 as SYGVQD (reference sequence). CDR3 length: 15 residues. J gave up 2 bases and V 3 bases, and 4 bases lay outside the gene matches. The chain's CDR3 is CASSDSSGLTDTQYF. Here the CDR3 DNA reads TGCGCCAGCAGTGATTCTAGCGGGCTCACAGATACGCAGTATTTT.

The V call is TRBV27, the J call TRBJ2-7; TRBD1 matches 8 bases. Looked up from germline, CDR1 is MNHEY and CDR2 is SMNVEV (reference sequence). J lost 4 bases, V lost 3 bases, and 2 bases had no gene match. The CDR3 is 13 amino acids. This CDR3 is CASSLTGAYEQYF. The CDR3 DNA follows: TGTGCCAGCAGTTTGACAGGGGCTTACGAGCAGTACTTC.

The chain uses TRBV5-4 and TRBJ2-2; 15 nucleotides align to TRBD2. The CDR3 has 16 amino acids. With V trimmed by 4 bases and J by 8 bases, 6 bases remained unmatched. Germline V gives CDR1 SGHNT, CDR2 YYREEE (reference sequence). DNA of the CDR3: TGTGCCAGCAGCGGCCCGGGACTAGCGGGAGGTGGGGAGCTGTTTTTT. As protein: CASSGPGLAGGGELFF.

The rearrangement uses TRBV6-5 and TRBJ1-2; 8 nucleotides agree with TRBD1. Germline loops: CDR1 MNHEY, CDR2 SVGAGI. This CDR3 contains 13 residues. Trimming at V came to 5 bases and at J to 6 bases, leaving 5 bases not matched to a gene. DNA of the CDR3: TGTGCCAGCAGTAAGGACAGGGCACATGGCTACACCTTC. Its protein product is CASSKDRAHGYTF.

The J gene is TRBJ2-2, the V gene TRBV7-2; D remains ambiguous. The CDR3 sequence is 15 residues long. CDR1 and CDR2 from the germline V gene are SGHTA and FQGNSA. The ends were cut back, 1 base at V and 2 bases at J, with 8 bases in the middle. The CDR3: CASSLVSDNTGELFF. For the CDR3, the DNA is TGTGCCAGCAGCTTAGTGAGCGATAACACCGGGGAGCTGTTTTTT.

The chain recombines TRBV7-9 with TRBJ2-7, with D possibly TRBD1 on 5 matching bases. The V and J ends lost 5 bases and 2 bases respectively, with 10 bases between them. The CDR3 has 13 amino acids. CDR1 and CDR2 from the germline V gene are SEHNR and FQNEAQ (reference sequence). As DNA, the CDR3 is TGTGCCAGCAGCCCACGACAGACCTACGAGCAGTACTTC. Residues: CASSPRQTYEQYF.

This chain uses TRBV4-1 with TRBJ2-3, with a weak D call TRBD2 (6 bases). Germline V gene data show CDR1 as MGHRA and CDR2 as YSYEKL. The CDR3 is made up of 17 amino acids. V shed 3 bases and J shed 1 base, with 17 bases lying between them. This CDR3 reads CASSQNWAGMGTDTQYF. The DNA of the CDR3 is TGCGCCAGCAGCCAGAACTGGGCGGGAATGGGCACAGATACGCAGTATTTT.

The chain links TRBV7-2 to TRBJ2-1; 9 nucleotides line up with TRBD1. The CDR3 is 14 amino acids. Germline CDR1 is SGHTA and CDR2 is FQGNSA. V dropped 5 bases and J dropped 7; count of bases not matched to a gene: 6. The CDR3 region is CASSAGQGLNEQFF. CDR3 in DNA: TGTGCCAGCAGCGCCGGACAGGGGTTGAATGAGCAGTTCTTC.

The chain joins TRBV4-1 to TRBJ2-2; no firm D call. Germline assignment: CDR1 MGHRA and CDR2 YSYEKL. V lost 1 base, J lost 2 bases, and 8 bases lay in between. The CDR3 has 15 residues. The CDR3 nucleotides are TGCGCCAGCAGCCAAGTAGTCACTAACACCGGGGAGCTGTTTTTT. Translating gives CASSQVVTNTGELFF.

The chain employs TRBV27 and TRBJ2-1, with 12 bases aligning to TRBD2. The germline gives CDR1 MNHEY, CDR2 SMNVEV (reference sequence). The CDR3 has 14 amino acids. The V gene end was trimmed by 8 bases and the J gene end by 2 bases; junction bases not matched to a gene: 1. CDR3 coding DNA: TGTGCCAGCCGACTAGCGGGGGCCTACAATGAGCAGTTCTTC. As protein: CASRLAGAYNEQFF.

The chain joins TRBV9 to TRBJ1-1, with D maybe TRBD1 (6 bases). V shed 2 bases and J shed 4 bases, with 18 bases lying between them. From germline, CDR1 is SGDLS and CDR2 YYNGEE. The CDR3 covers 16 residues. CDR3 loop: CASSVDSPSVGTEAFF. DNA for the CDR3: TGTGCCAGCAGCGTGGACAGCCCCTCAGTTGGCACTGAAGCTTTCTTT. Filled out from reference TRBV9 and TRBJ1-1, the complete variable domain reads DSGVTQTPKHLITATGQRVTLRCSPRSGDLSVYWYQQSLDQGLQFLIQYYNGEERAKGNILERFSAQQFPDLHSELNLSSLELGDSALYFCASSVDSPSVGTEAFFGQGTRLTVV.

This chain connects TRBV6-5 to TRBJ1-3; the D gene is possibly TRBD1 (5 bases). This CDR3 is built from 16 residues. From germline, CDR1 is MNHEY and CDR2 SVGAGI. Trimming cost V 2 bases and J 2 bases, with 13 bases left between them. The CDR3 DNA reads TGTGCCAGCAGTTACGACACCCCGGGGCCTGGAAACACCATATATTTT. Protein: CASSYDTPGPGNTIYF.

The chain has TRBV19 and TRBJ2-7, with 10 bases matching TRBD2. There are 15 residues in the CDR3. V shed 5 bases and J 4 bases; nucleotides not matched to a gene: 8. CDR1 and CDR2 from the germline V gene are LNHDA and SQIVND (reference sequence). The DNA of the CDR3 is TGTGCCAGTAGTGTAACCCTAGCGGGAGTGTACGAGCAGTACTTC. It specifies CASSVTLAGVYEQYF.

This rearrangement joins TRBV18 to TRBJ1-5; D is unclear. The V gene lost 2 bases and the J gene lost 1 base, with 3 bases spanning the gap. The CDR3 spans 13 residues. Germline assignment: CDR1 KGHSH and CDR2 LQKENI. CDR3 residues: CASSPGSNQPQHF. CDR3 sequence (DNA): TGTGCCAGCTCACCAGGGAGCAATCAGCCCCAGCATTTT.

The rearrangement joins TRBV9 to TRBJ2-3; the D is unclear. The CDR3 covers 15 residues. Germline CDR1 is SGDLS and CDR2 is YYNGEE. Deletions cut 2 bases from V and 2 bases from J, with 12 bases between. As DNA, the CDR3 is TGTGCCAGCAGCGTTGACGGCAGGAACACAGATACGCAGTATTTT. The encoded protein is CASSVDGRNTDTQYF.